This TCR beta chain was captured by sequencing in a study of T cells in Graves' hyperthyroidism and ophthalmopathy. General study findings and limits: A 13 V-J model separated ophthalmopathy from stable hyperthyroidism. The majority of expanded thyroid clonotypes above 0.001 also appeared in blood.

TCR beta CDR3 region amplification was performed from RNA transcripts. Researchers ran a first-round RT-PCR on the TCR CDR3 using the HTBI primer set. One entry per CDR3 protein results from TCRdb running MiXCR on the multiplex PCR reads. Among more than 300,000 distinct CDR3 sequences listed, about a fifth were seen once. A NOSPECS grade of at least 4, a Clinical Activity Score of at least 3 and duration under 3 months were recorded in ophthalmopathy patients. Diagnoses used clinical symptoms, serum thyroxine and TRAb, thyroid ultrasound and orbital computed tomography. This clonotype occurred many times. As yet, its antigen is unknown. Germline CDR1 reads SGHAT; CDR2 reads FQNNGV. V lost 3 bases, J lost 9 bases, and 6 bases stayed unmatched. This CDR3 comprises 15 residues.

The receptor was isolated from a man aged 18 to 30 with Graves' ophthalmopathy. The source material was blood. V is TRBV11-2 and J is TRBJ1-6, with 9 bases that match TRBD1. CDR3 bases: TGTGCCAGCAGCTTTGGGACAGGGAGGAGTTCACCCCTCCACTTT. It codes for CASSFGTGRSSPLHF.